This T cell receptor beta chain was sequenced in a study of CD8+CD57+ T cells in acquired aplastic anemia. Turning to the study itself: DNA per sorted CD4+ or CD8+ sample ranged about 0.2 to 30 ug, averaging around 3 ug. Around 10 million reads were obtained on average for healthy donor CD4+ cells. Findings and caveats of the study: Overlapping CD8+ CDR3 repertoires of patients and controls contained under 30 shared sequences. CD8+ Simpson's diversity in patients was not significantly different from that in controls.

The CDR3 covers 13 residues. Germline V gene data show CDR1 as SNHLY and CDR2 as FYNNEI. The V end lost 4 bases, the J end lost 6 bases, and 9 bases lay between the germline ends. As regards this clonotype: Its antigen is not identified.

Genomic DNA provided the template from which TCR beta VDJ and CDR3 profiles were obtained. One entry per CDR3 protein results from TCRdb running MiXCR on the reads. The sample lists around 180,000 distinct CDR3 sequences, roughly 63% occurring once. This chain uses TRBV2 with TRBJ2-2; D not resolved. Sequenced sample: sorted CD4+, CD8+, or CD8+CD57+ T cells (not recorded which) from PBMCs. This receptor was obtained from a human donor in good health. Here the CDR3 reads CASSVVGPGELFF. CDR3 sequence (DNA): TGTGCCAGCAGTGTGGTAGGCCCCGGGGAGCTGTTTTTT.